This T cell receptor (beta chain) was obtained from a study of a mutant IDH1 vaccine in newly diagnosed glioma. Looking at the study overall: Prior therapy was radiotherapy, temozolomide, or both; most received both. Regarding the study as a whole: Patients showed vaccine-induced immune responses at a rate of approximately 93%.

Repertoires were generated with immunoSEQ multiplex PCR, while TCRdb's copy carries only in-frame clones and drops some. Seen here are around 53,000 clones, 70% to 90% observed once, and the top ten hold around 2.5%. The time point is: baseline, week 1 (first vaccination visit). Treatment described: pre-vaccination baseline after standard-of-care therapy. Donors had new WHO grade 3 or 4 IDH1-mutant, ATRX-lost astrocytomas. Per the germline V gene, CDR1 is SEHNR and CDR2 is FQNEAQ (reference sequence). V shed 3 bases, J shed 4 bases, and the junction held 11 bases outside the gene matches. There are 16 residues in the CDR3. Points on this clone: Its antigen is unknown.

The specimen comprised PBMCs, sampled from a glioma patient treated with radiotherapy, temozolomide or both. This sequence originates from a man in his forties with glioma. The rearrangement uses TRBV7-9 and TRBJ2-5, with TRBD2 identical over 7 bases. The chain's CDR3 is CASSFPRRGRGETQYF. The CDR3, as DNA: TGTGCCAGCAGCTTTCCACGTAGAGGGAGGGGAGAGACCCAGTACTTC.